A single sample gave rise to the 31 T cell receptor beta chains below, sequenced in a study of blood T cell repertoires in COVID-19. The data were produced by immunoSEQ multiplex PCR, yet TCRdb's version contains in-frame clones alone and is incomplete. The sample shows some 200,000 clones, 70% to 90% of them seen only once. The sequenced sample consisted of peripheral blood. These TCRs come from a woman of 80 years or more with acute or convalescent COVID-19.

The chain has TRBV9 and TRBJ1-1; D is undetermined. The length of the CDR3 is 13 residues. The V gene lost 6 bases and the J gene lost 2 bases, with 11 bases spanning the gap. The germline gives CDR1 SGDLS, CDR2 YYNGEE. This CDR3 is CASNLTGNTEAFF. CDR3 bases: TGTGCCAGCAATTTGACGGGAAACACTGAAGCTTTCTTT.

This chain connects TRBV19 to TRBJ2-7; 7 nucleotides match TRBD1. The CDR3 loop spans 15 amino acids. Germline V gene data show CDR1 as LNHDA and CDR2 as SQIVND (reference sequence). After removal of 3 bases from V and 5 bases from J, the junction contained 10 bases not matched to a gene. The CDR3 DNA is TGTGCCAGTAGTATGCTAGGGGGCAGGGGGAACGAGCAGTACTTC. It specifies CASSMLGGRGNEQYF.

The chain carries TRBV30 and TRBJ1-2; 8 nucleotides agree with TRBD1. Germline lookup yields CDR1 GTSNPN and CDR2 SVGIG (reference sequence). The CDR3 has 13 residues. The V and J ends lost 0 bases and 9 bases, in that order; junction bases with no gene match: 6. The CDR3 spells CAWSVDRGISYTF. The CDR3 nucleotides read TGTGCCTGGAGTGTCGACAGGGGTATTAGCTACACCTTC.

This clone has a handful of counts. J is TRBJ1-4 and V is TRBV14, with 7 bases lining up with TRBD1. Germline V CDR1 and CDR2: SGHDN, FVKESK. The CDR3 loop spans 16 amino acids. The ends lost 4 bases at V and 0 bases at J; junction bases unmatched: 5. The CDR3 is CASSPGQTATNEKLFF. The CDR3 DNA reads TGTGCCAGCAGCCCGGGACAGACTGCAACTAATGAAAAACTGTTTTTT.

The CDR3 loop is CASSGGLAFTGELFF. CDR3 nucleotides: TGCGCCAGCAGTGGGGGACTAGCGTTCACCGGGGAGCTGTTTTTT. This chain links TRBV10-1 with TRBJ2-2; TRBD2 aligns across 10 bases. Per germline, CDR1 WNHNN and CDR2 SYGVQD (reference sequence). The length of the CDR3 is 15 residues. J lost 4 bases, V lost 4 bases, and 3 bases had no gene match.

The CDR3 region has the DNA TGTGCCAGCACCCGAGGAGGGTGGGACACTGAAGCTTTCTTT. Amino acid sequence: CASTRGGWDTEAFF. V is TRBV9 and J is TRBJ1-1; no clear D. Germline assignment: CDR1 SGDLS and CDR2 YYNGEE. The CDR3 extends over 14 amino acids. V lost 6 bases and J lost 3, with 15 bases in between.

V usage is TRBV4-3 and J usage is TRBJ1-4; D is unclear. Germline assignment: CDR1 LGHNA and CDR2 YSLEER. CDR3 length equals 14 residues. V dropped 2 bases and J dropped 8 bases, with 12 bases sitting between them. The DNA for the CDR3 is TGCGCCAGCAGCCAATTCGACCGAGGGGAAAAACTGTTTTTT. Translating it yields CASSQFDRGEKLFF.

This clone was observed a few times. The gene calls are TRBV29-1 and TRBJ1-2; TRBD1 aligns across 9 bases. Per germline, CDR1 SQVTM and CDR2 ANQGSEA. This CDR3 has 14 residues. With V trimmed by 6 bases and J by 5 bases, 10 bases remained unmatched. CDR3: CSVREGQGGYGYTF. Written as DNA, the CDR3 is TGCAGCGTGCGTGAGGGACAGGGAGGGTATGGCTACACCTTC. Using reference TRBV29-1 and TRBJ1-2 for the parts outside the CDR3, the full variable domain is SAVISQKPSRDICQRGTSLTIQCQVDSQVTMMFWYRQQPGQSLTLIATANQGSEATYESGFVIDKFPISRPNLTFSTLTVSNMSPEDSSIYLCSVREGQGGYGYTFGSGTRLTVV.

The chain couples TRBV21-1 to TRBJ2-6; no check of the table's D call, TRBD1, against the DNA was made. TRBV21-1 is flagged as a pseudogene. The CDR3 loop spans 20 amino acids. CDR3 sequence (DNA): TGTGCCAGCAGCAAAGCGCTTTCCGGACAGGTTATCTCTGGGGCCAACGTCCTGACTTTC. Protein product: CASSKALSGQVISGANVLTF.

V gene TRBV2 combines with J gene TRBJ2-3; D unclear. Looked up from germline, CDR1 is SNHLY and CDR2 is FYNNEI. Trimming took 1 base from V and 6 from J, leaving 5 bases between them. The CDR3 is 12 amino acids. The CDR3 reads CASSEVGDTQYF. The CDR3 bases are TGTGCCAGCAGTGAAGTCGGGGATACGCAGTATTTT.

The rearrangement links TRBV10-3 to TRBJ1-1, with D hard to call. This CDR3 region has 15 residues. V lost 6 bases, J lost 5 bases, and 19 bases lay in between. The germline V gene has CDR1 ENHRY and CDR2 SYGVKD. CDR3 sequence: CAIRDGREKRTEAFF. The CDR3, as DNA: TGTGCCATCAGGGACGGACGGGAGAAGAGGACTGAAGCTTTCTTT.

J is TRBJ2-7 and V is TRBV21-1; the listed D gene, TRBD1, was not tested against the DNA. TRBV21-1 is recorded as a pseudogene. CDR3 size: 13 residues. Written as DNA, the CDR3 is TGTGCCAGCAGGGCAGGGGGTATCTACGAGCAGTACTTC. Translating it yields CASRAGGIYEQYF.

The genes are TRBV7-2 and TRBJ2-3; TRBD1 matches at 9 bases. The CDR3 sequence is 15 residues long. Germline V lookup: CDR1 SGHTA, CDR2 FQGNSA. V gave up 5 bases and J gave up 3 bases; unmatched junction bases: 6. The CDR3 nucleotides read TGTGCCAGCAGCCAGTCAGGACAGGGGACAGATACGCAGTATTTT. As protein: CASSQSGQGTDTQYF.

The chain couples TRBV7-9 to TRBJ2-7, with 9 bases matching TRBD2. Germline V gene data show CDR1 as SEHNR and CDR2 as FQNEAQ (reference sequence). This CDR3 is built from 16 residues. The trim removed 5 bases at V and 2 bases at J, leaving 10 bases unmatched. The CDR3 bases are TGTGCCAGCAGCCCGATGACTAGCGGATCCCCCTACGAGCAGTACTTC. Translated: CASSPMTSGSPYEQYF.

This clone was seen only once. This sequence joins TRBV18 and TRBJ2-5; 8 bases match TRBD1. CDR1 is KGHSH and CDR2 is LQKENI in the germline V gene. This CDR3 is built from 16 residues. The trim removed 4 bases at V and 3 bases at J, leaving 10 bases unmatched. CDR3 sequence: CASSRDRPAAKETQYF. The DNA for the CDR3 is TGTGCCAGCTCACGGGACAGGCCGGCCGCTAAAGAGACCCAGTACTTC.

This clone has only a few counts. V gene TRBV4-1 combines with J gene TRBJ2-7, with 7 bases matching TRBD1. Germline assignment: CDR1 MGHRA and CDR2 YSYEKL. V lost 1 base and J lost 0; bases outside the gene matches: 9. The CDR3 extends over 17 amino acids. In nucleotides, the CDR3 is TGCGCCAGCAGCCAAGGCCGAGGACAGGTTAGCTCCTACGAGCAGTACTTC. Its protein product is CASSQGRGQVSSYEQYF.

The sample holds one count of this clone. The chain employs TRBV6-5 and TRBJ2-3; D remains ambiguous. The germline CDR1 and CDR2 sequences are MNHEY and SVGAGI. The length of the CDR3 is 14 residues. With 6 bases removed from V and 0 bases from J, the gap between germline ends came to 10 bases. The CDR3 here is CASRPLASTDTQYF. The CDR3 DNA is TGTGCCAGCAGGCCGTTAGCTAGCACAGATACGCAGTATTTT.

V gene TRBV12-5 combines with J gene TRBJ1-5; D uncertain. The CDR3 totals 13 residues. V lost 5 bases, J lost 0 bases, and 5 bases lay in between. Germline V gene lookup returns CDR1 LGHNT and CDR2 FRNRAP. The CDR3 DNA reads TGTGCTAGTGGTGGGAGTAGCAATCAGCCCCAGCATTTT. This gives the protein CASGGSSNQPQHF. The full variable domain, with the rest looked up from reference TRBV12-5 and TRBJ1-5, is DARVTQTPRHKVTEMGQEVTMRCQPILGHNTVFWYRQTMMQGLELLAYFRNRAPLDDSGMPKDRFSAEMPDATLATLKIQPSEPRDSAVYFCASGGSSNQPQHFGDGTRLSIL.

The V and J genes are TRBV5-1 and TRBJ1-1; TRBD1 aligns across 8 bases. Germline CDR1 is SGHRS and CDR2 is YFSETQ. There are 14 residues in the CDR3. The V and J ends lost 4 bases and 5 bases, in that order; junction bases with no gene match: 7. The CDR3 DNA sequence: TGCGCCAGCAGCCTTCGGACAGGGAGGACTGAAGCTTTCTTT. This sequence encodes CASSLRTGRTEAFF.

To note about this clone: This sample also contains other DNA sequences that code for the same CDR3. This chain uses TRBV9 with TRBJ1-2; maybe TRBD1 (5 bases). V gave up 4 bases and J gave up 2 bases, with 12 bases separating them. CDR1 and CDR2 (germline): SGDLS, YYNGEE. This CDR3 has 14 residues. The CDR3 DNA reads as TGTGCCAGCAGCCCTGGGACTGGCAACTATGGCTACACCTTC. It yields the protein CASSPGTGNYGYTF.

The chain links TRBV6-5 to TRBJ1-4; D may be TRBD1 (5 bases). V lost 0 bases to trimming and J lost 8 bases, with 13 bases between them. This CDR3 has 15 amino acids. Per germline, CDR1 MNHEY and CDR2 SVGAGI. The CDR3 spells CASSYSEGTREKLFF. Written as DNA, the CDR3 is TGTGCCAGCAGTTACTCGGAGGGGACGAGAGAAAAACTGTTTTTT.

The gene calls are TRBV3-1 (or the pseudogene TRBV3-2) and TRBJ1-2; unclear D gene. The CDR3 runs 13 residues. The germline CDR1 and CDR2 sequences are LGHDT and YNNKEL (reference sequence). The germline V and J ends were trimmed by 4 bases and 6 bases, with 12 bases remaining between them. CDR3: CASSPRLADGYTF. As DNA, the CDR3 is TGTGCCAGCAGCCCTAGATTAGCGGATGGCTACACCTTC.

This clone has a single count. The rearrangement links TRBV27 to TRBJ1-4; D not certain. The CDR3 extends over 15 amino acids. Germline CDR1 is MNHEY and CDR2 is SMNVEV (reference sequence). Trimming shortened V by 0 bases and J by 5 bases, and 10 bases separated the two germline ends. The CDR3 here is CASSLSFGLNEKLFF. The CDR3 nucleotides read TGTGCCAGCAGTTTATCGTTCGGGTTGAATGAAAAACTGTTTTTT. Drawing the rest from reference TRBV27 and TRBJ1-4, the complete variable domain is EAQVTQNPRYLITVTGKKLTVTCSQNMNHEYMSWYRQDPGLGLRQIYYSMNVEVTDKGDVPEGYKVSRKEKRNFPLILESPSPNQTSLYFCASSLSFGLNEKLFFGSGTQLSVL.

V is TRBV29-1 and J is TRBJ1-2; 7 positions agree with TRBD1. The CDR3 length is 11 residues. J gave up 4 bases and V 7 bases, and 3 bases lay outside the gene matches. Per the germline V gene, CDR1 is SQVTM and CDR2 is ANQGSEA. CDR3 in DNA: TGCAGCGCGGGACAGACCTATGGCTACACCTTC. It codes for CSAGQTYGYTF.

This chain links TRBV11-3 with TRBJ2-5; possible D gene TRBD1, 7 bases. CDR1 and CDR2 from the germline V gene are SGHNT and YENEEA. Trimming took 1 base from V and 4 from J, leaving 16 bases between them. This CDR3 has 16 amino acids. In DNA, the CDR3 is TGTGCCAGCAGCTTAGGCCTCAGGGGGGCCCCAGAGACCCAGTACTTC. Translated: CASSLGLRGAPETQYF.

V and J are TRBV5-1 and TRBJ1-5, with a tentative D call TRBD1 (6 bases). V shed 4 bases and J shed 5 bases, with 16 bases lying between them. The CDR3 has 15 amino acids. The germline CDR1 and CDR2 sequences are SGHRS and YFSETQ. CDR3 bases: TGCGCCAGCAGCCTATCTGGGACACGAGATCAGCCCCAGCATTTT. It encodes CASSLSGTRDQPQHF.

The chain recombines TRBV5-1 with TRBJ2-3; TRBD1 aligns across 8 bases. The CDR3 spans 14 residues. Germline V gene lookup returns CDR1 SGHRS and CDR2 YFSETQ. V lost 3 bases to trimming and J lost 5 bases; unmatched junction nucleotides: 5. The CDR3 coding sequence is TGCGCCAGCAGCTGGGGGACAGGAGAAGATACGCAGTATTTT. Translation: CASSWGTGEDTQYF.

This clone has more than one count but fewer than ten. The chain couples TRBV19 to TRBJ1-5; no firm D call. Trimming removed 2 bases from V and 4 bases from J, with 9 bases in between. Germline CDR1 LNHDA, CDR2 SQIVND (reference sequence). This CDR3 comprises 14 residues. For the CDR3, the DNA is TGTGCCAGTAGTATAAGAGTTTGGAATCAGCCCCAGCATTTT. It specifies CASSIRVWNQPQHF.

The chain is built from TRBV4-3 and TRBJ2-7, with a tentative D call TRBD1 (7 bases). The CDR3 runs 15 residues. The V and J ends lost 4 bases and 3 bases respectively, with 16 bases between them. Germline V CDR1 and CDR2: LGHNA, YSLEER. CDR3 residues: CASSPQEGALYEQYF. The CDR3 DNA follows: TGCGCCAGCAGCCCCCAGGAGGGGGCTCTCTACGAGCAGTACTTC.

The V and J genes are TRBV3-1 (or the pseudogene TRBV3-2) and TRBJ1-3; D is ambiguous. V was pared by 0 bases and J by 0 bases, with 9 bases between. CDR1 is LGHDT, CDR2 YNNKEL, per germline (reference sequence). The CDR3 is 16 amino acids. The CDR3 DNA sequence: TGTGCCAGCAGCCAAGATTCCCCCAACTCTGGAAACACCATATATTTT. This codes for CASSQDSPNSGNTIYF.

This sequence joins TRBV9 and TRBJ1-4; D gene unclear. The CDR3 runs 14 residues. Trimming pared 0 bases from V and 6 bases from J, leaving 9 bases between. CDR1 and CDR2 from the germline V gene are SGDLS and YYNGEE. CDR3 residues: CASSVGGSDEKLFF. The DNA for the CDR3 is TGTGCCAGCAGCGTAGGAGGGTCAGATGAAAAACTGTTTTTT.